Presented here are 8 T cell receptor beta chains from one specimen sequenced in a study of shared clonotypes between healthy human individuals. As defined, naive CD8 cells were CD45RO-negative and positively selected for CCR7, with terminally differentiated effector memory CD45RA+ cells excluded. Clones were sequenced by immunoSEQ multiplex PCR, and TCRdb holds only the in-frame ones, with some missing. This sample carries millions of clones, over 85% of them seen once, and the ten largest clones take about 1.1%. The sample consisted of naive CD8+ T cells sorted from blood. These receptors came from a man in his late teens or twenties in good health.

This chain uses TRBV18 with TRBJ2-7; D possibly matches TRBD1 or TRBD2 (5 bases each). The CDR3 totals 15 residues. Germline CDR1 KGHSH, CDR2 LQKENI. The V end lost 0 bases, the J end lost 3 bases, and 12 bases lay between the germline ends. CDR3 nucleotides: TGTGCCAGCTCACCACCGGGGGATCCGAGCTACGAGCAGTACTTC. It translates to CASSPPGDPSYEQYF.

The gene calls are TRBV30 and TRBJ2-5, with 9 bases identical to TRBD2. Germline V gene data show CDR1 as GTSNPN and CDR2 as SVGIG (reference sequence). V lost 2 bases to trimming and J lost 5 bases; unmatched junction nucleotides: 9. The CDR3 consists of 15 residues. CDR3 nucleotide sequence: TGTGCCTGGAGTCGGCATAGCGGGAGTTCGGAGACCCAGTACTTC. Translating gives CAWSRHSGSSETQYF. Filled out from reference TRBV30 and TRBJ2-5, the complete variable domain reads SQTIHQWPATLVQPVGSPLSLECTVEGTSNPNLYWYRQAAGRGLQLLFYSVGIGQISSEVPQNLSASRPQDRQFILSSKKLLLSDSGFYLCAWSRHSGSSETQYFGPGTRLLVL.

This rearrangement joins TRBV11-1 to TRBJ2-5; the match to TRBD2 covers 9 bases. J lost 0 bases, V lost 5 bases, and 4 bases had no gene match. The CDR3 contains 15 residues. Germline lookup yields CDR1 SGHAT and CDR2 FQDESV (reference sequence). The CDR3 loop reads CASSLIAGDQETQYF. Written as DNA, the CDR3 is TGTGCCAGCAGCCTGATAGCGGGGGACCAAGAGACCCAGTACTTC.

On this clone itself: In the same sample, other DNA sequences code for this CDR3. V usage is TRBV9 and J usage is TRBJ2-7; D gene ambiguous. Trimming took off 0 bases at V and 2 bases at J, with 9 bases between the two ends. CDR1 SGDLS and CDR2 YYNGEE come from the germline V gene. The CDR3 extends over 14 amino acids. The CDR3 spells CASSVGGATYEQYF. In DNA form, the CDR3 reads TGTGCCAGCAGCGTAGGAGGAGCTACCTACGAGCAGTACTTC.

V usage is TRBV27 and J usage is TRBJ1-5, with D maybe TRBD1 (6 bases). CDR3 size: 15 residues. Germline CDR1 reads MNHEY; CDR2 reads SMNVEV (reference sequence). Trimming took off 6 bases at V and 0 bases at J, with 12 bases between the two ends. In nucleotides, the CDR3 is TGTGCCAGCAGAACAGGGCTACTTAGCAATCAGCCCCAGCATTTT. Translating it yields CASRTGLLSNQPQHF.

V is TRBV6-5 and J is TRBJ1-5; D gene uncertain. The CDR3 sequence is 15 residues long. Looked up from germline, CDR1 is MNHEY and CDR2 is SVGAGI. V shed 2 bases and J shed 7 bases, with 15 bases lying between them. CDR3 sequence: CASSYDSSAVQPQHF. The CDR3 DNA sequence: TGTGCCAGCAGTTACGATTCGAGCGCAGTACAGCCCCAGCATTTT.

This rearrangement joins TRBV28 to TRBJ2-5, with D possibly called TRBD1 or TRBD2 (5 bases each). The CDR3 spans 15 residues. Germline-derived CDR1 and CDR2 are MDHEN and SYDVKM. V was pared by 3 bases and J by 2 bases, with 13 bases between. Written as DNA, the CDR3 is TGTGCCAGCAGTTTGGGGCCAAGGGAGCAAGAGACCCAGTACTTC. It codes for CASSLGPREQETQYF.

The V call is TRBV28, the J call TRBJ1-5; 8 positions agree with TRBD1. This CDR3 is built from 13 residues. V dropped 7 bases and J dropped 7; count of bases not matched to a gene: 6. Germline V lookup: CDR1 MDHEN, CDR2 SYDVKM. Here the CDR3 DNA reads TGTGCCAGCAAACCGACAGGGGACCAGCCCCAGCATTTT. This sequence encodes CASKPTGDQPQHF.